One T cell receptor (beta chain) is described in this entry. The data were obtained in a study of blood T cell repertoires in COVID-19. Looking at the study overall: The cDNA or gDNA used as material had been derived from T cells, B-cell-depleted T cells, or PBMCs.

Trimming shortened V by 4 bases and J by 1 base, and 15 bases separated the two germline ends. Germline V lookup: CDR1 SGHNT, CDR2 YYREEE (reference sequence). CDR3 size: 15 residues. Authors' methods: Counts of nucleated cells, estimated from reference gene primer amplification, were obtained. Clones were read by immunoSEQ multiplex PCR, and TCRdb kept only the in-frame ones, dropping some. V, J and clone size derive from that table, while D and trimming were established from the DNA sequence. The profile shows under 200,000 clones, about 82% of them singletons. Input material: peripheral blood. This TCR came from a woman aged 30 to 39 with acute or convalescent COVID-19. V and J are TRBV5-4 and TRBJ2-7; tentative D call: TRBD1 (8 bases). The CDR3 DNA is TGTGCCAGCAGCACAGGGGGGGTTGGGTCCTACGAGCAGTACTTC. Encoded protein: CASSTGGVGSYEQYF.